Below are 17 T cell receptor beta chains sequenced from a single sample in a study of T cell changes during pregnancy in multiple sclerosis. The repertoire was sequenced with immunoSEQ multiplex PCR; TCRdb's copy has only in-frame clones and lacks some. Of about 40,000 clones listed, around nine tenths are singletons. The sequencing here drew on peripheral blood, taken before pregnancy. The receptors originated from a female donor with multiple sclerosis, enrolled in a pregnancy study.

This chain connects TRBV6-6 to TRBJ2-2, with a possible D match to TRBD1 (6 bases). V was pared by 8 bases and J by 4 bases, with 11 bases between. Germline CDR1 MNHNY, CDR2 SVGAGI (reference sequence). This CDR3 has 13 amino acids. Written as DNA, the CDR3 is TGTGCCAGCGCAACAGGGTTCACCGGGGAGCTGTTTTTT. Its protein is CASATGFTGELFF.

This chain uses TRBV4-1 with TRBJ2-3, with 7 nucleotides matching TRBD2. From germline, CDR1 is MGHRA and CDR2 YSYEKL. With V trimmed by 7 bases and J by 0 bases, 10 bases remained unmatched. The CDR3 spans 16 residues. This chain's CDR3 is CASTVGSGFSTDTQYF. The CDR3 nucleotides read TGCGCCAGCACAGTAGGTAGCGGGTTTAGCACAGATACGCAGTATTTT.

This chain connects TRBV6-6 to TRBJ1-1, with TRBD1 as a possible D gene (5 bases). Germline V gene sequence: CDR1 MNHNY, CDR2 SVGAGI (reference sequence). The CDR3 is 13 amino acids. Trimming took off 6 bases at V and 1 base at J, with 9 bases between the two ends. CDR3 DNA sequence: TGTGCCAGCAGGAGTCAGGGGAACACTGAAGCTTTCTTT. Amino acid sequence: CASRSQGNTEAFF.

The chain joins TRBV28 to TRBJ2-5; 14 nucleotides line up with TRBD2. Per the germline V gene, CDR1 is MDHEN and CDR2 is SYDVKM. CDR3 length: 16 amino acids. Unmatched junction bases numbered 3, after V lost 6 bases and J lost 0 bases. DNA for the CDR3: TGTGCCAGCAGACGACTAGCGGGGGGGTACCAAGAGACCCAGTACTTC. Protein product: CASRRLAGGYQETQYF. Full variable domain (rest looked up from reference TRBV28 and TRBJ2-5): DVKVTQSSRYLVKRTGEKVFLECVQDMDHENMFWYRQDPGLGLRLIYFSYDVKMKEKGDIPEGYSVSREKKERFSLILESASTNQTSMYLCASRRLAGGYQETQYFGPGTRLLVL.

The chain couples TRBV5-1 to TRBJ1-5, with D possibly TRBD1 on 5 matching bases. The CDR3 runs to 15 residues. Germline loops: CDR1 SGHRS, CDR2 YFSETQ. Trimming took 0 bases from V and 3 from J, leaving 10 bases between them. The CDR3, as DNA: TGCGCCAGCAGCTTGGAGGCAGGGCTCAATCAGCCCCAGCATTTT. It specifies CASSLEAGLNQPQHF.

The chain employs TRBV5-1 and TRBJ2-1; D is perhaps TRBD1 (6 bases). V was pared by 0 bases and J by 4 bases, with 11 bases between. The CDR3 totals 15 residues. Germline V gives CDR1 SGHRS, CDR2 YFSETQ. The DNA for the CDR3 is TGCGCCAGCAGCTTGGGGGCAGGGGAGTACAATGAGCAGTTCTTC. It codes for CASSLGAGEYNEQFF. Variable domain in full (rest from reference TRBV5-1 and TRBJ2-1): KAGVTQTPRYLIKTRGQQVTLSCSPISGHRSVSWYQQTPGQGLQFLFEYFSETQRNKGNFPGRFSGRQFSNSRSEMNVSTLELGDSALYLCASSLGAGEYNEQFFGPGTRLTVL.

Remarks on this clone: The sample holds other DNA sequences that translate to the same CDR3. This chain connects TRBV5-1 to TRBJ2-3, with D perhaps matching TRBD1 (7 bases). This CDR3 comprises 14 residues. From germline, CDR1 is SGHRS and CDR2 YFSETQ. Deletions cut 5 bases from V and 0 bases from J, with 10 bases between. The CDR3 DNA is TGCGCCAGCAGGCAGGGGGGAAGCACAGATACGCAGTATTTT. Its translation: CASRQGGSTDTQYF.

The chain combines TRBV5-1 with TRBJ2-5; the match to TRBD1 covers 12 bases. Per germline, CDR1 SGHRS and CDR2 YFSETQ. V dropped 3 bases and J dropped 5; count of bases not matched to a gene: 8. The CDR3 covers 16 residues. The CDR3 bases are TGCGCCAGCAGCTCTGGGGGACAGGGGGCGTCGGAGACCCAGTACTTC. Encoded protein: CASSSGGQGASETQYF. The entire variable domain, with the rest obtained from reference TRBV5-1 and TRBJ2-5, is as follows: KAGVTQTPRYLIKTRGQQVTLSCSPISGHRSVSWYQQTPGQGLQFLFEYFSETQRNKGNFPGRFSGRQFSNSRSEMNVSTLELGDSALYLCASSSGGQGASETQYFGPGTRLLVL.

This sequence joins TRBV9 and TRBJ2-7; TRBD2 matches at 7 bases. V lost 3 bases, J lost 2 bases, and 8 bases stayed unmatched. Germline values: CDR1 SGDLS, CDR2 YYNGEE. The CDR3 is 15 amino acids. The chain's CDR3 is CASSAAGEAPYEQYF. CDR3 coding DNA: TGTGCCAGCAGCGCTGCGGGAGAAGCGCCCTACGAGCAGTACTTC.

J is TRBJ1-3 and V is TRBV19; D uncertain. Germline CDR1 is LNHDA and CDR2 is SQIVND (reference sequence). V lost 7 bases and J 0 bases, leaving 10 bases between the germline ends. The CDR3 spans 14 residues. In DNA, the CDR3 is TGTGCCAGTACCGAGATGTACTCTGGAAACACCATATATTTT. Translating it yields CASTEMYSGNTIYF.

This clone was observed a single time. The chain joins TRBV18 to TRBJ2-3, with D perhaps matching TRBD1 (6 bases). Germline-derived CDR1 and CDR2 are KGHSH and LQKENI. V gave up 8 bases and J gave up 3 bases, with 15 bases separating them. The CDR3 runs 14 residues. The CDR3 DNA follows: TGTGCCAGCCGACAGGTTCTCAGTACAGATACGCAGTATTTT. This sequence encodes CASRQVLSTDTQYF.

This sequence joins TRBV6-5 and TRBJ1-2; 7 bases map to TRBD1. With 4 bases clipped from V and 1 base from J, the junction kept 6 bases outside the gene matches. The CDR3 is 15 residues long. Germline V lookup: CDR1 MNHEY, CDR2 SVGAGI. The CDR3 is CASSSGTADNYGYTF. CDR3 coding DNA: TGTGCCAGCAGTTCCGGGACAGCGGATAACTATGGCTACACCTTC.

The chain joins TRBV19 to TRBJ2-7, with D tentatively TRBD1 (6 bases). Trimming left V 6 bases short and J 6 bases short, with 24 bases between. The germline V gene has CDR1 LNHDA and CDR2 SQIVND (reference sequence). The CDR3 is 16 amino acids. Here the CDR3 DNA reads TGTGCCAGTAGGACCCGGACGGACAGTCAACGGGGCGAGCAGTACTTC. Translated: CASRTRTDSQRGEQYF.

The V gene is TRBV5-1, the J gene TRBJ1-1; no clear D. Per germline, CDR1 SGHRS and CDR2 YFSETQ. The germline V and J ends were trimmed by 0 bases and 6 bases, with 15 bases remaining between them. This CDR3 region has 15 residues. CDR3 sequence (DNA): TGCGCCAGCAGCTTGGAGGAGGGTAAGTATGCTGAAGCTTTCTTT. Translation gives CASSLEEGKYAEAFF.

The rearrangement links TRBV4-1 to TRBJ1-1; 8 bases map to TRBD1. J lost 1 base, V lost 2 bases, and 3 bases had no gene match. Germline loops: CDR1 MGHRA, CDR2 YSYEKL. The CDR3 spans 15 residues. The CDR3, as DNA: TGCGCCAGCAGCCAAAGGACAGGGTCGAACACTGAAGCTTTCTTT. It is translated as CASSQRTGSNTEAFF.

The chain combines TRBV19 with TRBJ2-7; 10 positions agree with TRBD1. Germline V gives CDR1 LNHDA, CDR2 SQIVND (reference sequence). The V and J ends lost 6 bases and 3 bases, in that order; junction bases with no gene match: 8. This CDR3 region has 15 residues. CDR3 residues: CASSPWDRGHYEQYF. The CDR3 DNA reads as TGTGCCAGTAGCCCATGGGACAGGGGCCACTACGAGCAGTACTTC.

The J gene is TRBJ2-7, the V gene TRBV5-4, with 10 bases lining up with TRBD1. Germline V gene sequence: CDR1 SGHNT, CDR2 YYREEE (reference sequence). V shed 0 bases and J 5 bases; nucleotides not matched to a gene: 8. This CDR3 comprises 16 residues. CDR3: CASSLEMGTGVDEQYF. Written as DNA, the CDR3 is TGTGCCAGCAGCTTGGAGATGGGGACAGGGGTGGACGAGCAGTACTTC.